This T cell receptor (beta chain) was found in a study of blood T cell repertoires in COVID-19. Across the whole study: T cells, B-cell-depleted T cells, or PBMCs provided the cDNA or gDNA that served as material.

Original processing methods: The assay estimated nucleated cells by amplifying reference gene primers. Assay: immunoSEQ multiplex PCR; the TCRdb copy retains only in-frame clones and omits some. D and trimming come from the DNA, and the V and J calls and clone size come from that table. Of about 200,000 clones detected, more than 70% appear once; the ten largest clones hold over 15%. Germline-derived CDR1 and CDR2 are KGHSH and LQKENI. The CDR3 totals 14 residues. V lost 4 bases, J lost 6 bases, and 13 bases lay in between. This TCR derives from a man aged 50 or older with COVID-19, enrolled during active disease. J is TRBJ2-1 and V is TRBV18; D may be TRBD1 (6 bases). The sample taken for sequencing was peripheral blood. The DNA of the CDR3 is TGTGCCAGCTCACTGCCGGGACAAGCCAATGAGCAGTTCTTC. This translates into CASSLPGQANEQFF.